This T cell receptor (beta chain) was identified in a study of T cell responses to AZD1222 COVID-19 vaccine. Whole-study findings and limits: Two doses of AZD1222 preceded a rise in Spike-specific TCR breadth and depth.

The CDR3 length is 15 residues. Germline V CDR1 and CDR2: LGHNA, YSLEER. The V end was cut by 0 bases, the J end by 5 bases, with 11 bases between. Comments on this clone: What it recognizes is unknown.

Produced via immunoSEQ multiplex PCR; TCRdb's table is partial and in-frame only. In the table there are about 120,000 clones, over 75% of which are singletons. The V gene is TRBV4-3, the J gene TRBJ2-1; D not certain. The sequence derives from an adult in good health. The material sequenced was peripheral blood, taken on day 0 of MenACWY control vaccination. In nucleotides, the CDR3 is TGCGCCAGCAGCCAAGACTTAGGGTCCGACAATGAGCAGTTCTTC. It is translated as CASSQDLGSDNEQFF.